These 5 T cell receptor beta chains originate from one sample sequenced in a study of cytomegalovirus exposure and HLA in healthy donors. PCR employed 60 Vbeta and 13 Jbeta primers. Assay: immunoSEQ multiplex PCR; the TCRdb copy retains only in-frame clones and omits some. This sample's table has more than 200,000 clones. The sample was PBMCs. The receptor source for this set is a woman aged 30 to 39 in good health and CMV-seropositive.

In nucleotides, the CDR3 is TGCGCCAGCAGCCAAGAACCTAGCGGGAGAAGCAATGAGCAGTTCTTC. It translates to CASSQEPSGRSNEQFF. This chain links TRBV4-1 with TRBJ2-1; 10 bases match TRBD2. The ends lost 0 bases at V and 6 bases at J; junction bases unmatched: 5. This CDR3 comprises 16 residues. Germline CDR1 MGHRA, CDR2 YSYEKL.

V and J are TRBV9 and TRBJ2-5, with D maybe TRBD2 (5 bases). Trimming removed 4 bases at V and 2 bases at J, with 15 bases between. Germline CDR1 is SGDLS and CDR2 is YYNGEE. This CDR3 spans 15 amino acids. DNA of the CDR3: TGTGCCAGCAGCTTAGCCGGGTCGGGGCAAGAGACCCAGTACTTC. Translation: CASSLAGSGQETQYF.

The CDR3 here is CASSPQGRDGNTIYF. CDR3 sequence (DNA): TGTGCCAGCAGTCCTCAGGGCAGGGATGGAAACACCATATATTTT. This chain links TRBV28 with TRBJ1-3; tentatively, D is TRBD1 (5 bases). Between the trimmed V and J ends, which lost 5 bases and 3 bases, there was a span of 14 bases. Germline CDR1 and CDR2: MDHEN and SYDVKM. CDR3 length: 15 residues.

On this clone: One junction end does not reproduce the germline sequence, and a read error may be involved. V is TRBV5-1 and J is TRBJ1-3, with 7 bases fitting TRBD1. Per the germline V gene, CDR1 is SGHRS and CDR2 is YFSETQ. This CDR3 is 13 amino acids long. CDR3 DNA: TGCGCCAGCAGTTTGGACAGGGGAAACACCATATATTTT. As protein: CASSLDRGNTIYF.

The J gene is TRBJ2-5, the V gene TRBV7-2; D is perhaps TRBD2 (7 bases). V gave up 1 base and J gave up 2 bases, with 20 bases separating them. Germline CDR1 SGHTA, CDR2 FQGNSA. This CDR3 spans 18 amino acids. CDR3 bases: TGTGCCAGCAGCTTAGAACACCTAGGGGAGGGGGATCAAGAGACCCAGTACTTC. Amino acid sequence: CASSLEHLGEGDQETQYF. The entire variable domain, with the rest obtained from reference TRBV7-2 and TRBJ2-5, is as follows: GAGVSQSPSNKVTEKGKDVELRCDPISGHTALYWYRQSLGQGLEFLIYFQGNSAPDKSGLPSDRFSAERTGGSVSTLTIQRTQQEDSAVYLCASSLEHLGEGDQETQYFGPGTRLLVL.